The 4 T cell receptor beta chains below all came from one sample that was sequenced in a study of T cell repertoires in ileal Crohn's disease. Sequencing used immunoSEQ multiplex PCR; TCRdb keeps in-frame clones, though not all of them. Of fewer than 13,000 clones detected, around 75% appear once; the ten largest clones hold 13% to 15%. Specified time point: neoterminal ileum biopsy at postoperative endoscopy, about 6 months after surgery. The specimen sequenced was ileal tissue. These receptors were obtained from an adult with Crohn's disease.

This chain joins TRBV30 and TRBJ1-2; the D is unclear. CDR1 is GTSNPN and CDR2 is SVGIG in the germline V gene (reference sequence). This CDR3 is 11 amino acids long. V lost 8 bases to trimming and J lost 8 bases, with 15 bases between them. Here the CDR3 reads CATEAGNGYTF. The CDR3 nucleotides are TGTGCCACGGAGGCAGGCAACGGCTACACCTTC.

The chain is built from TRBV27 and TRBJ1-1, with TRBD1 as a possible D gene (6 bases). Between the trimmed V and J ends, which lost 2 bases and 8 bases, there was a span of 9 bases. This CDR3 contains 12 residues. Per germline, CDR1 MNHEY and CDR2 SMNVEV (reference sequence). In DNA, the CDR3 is TGTGCCAGCAGTTTAATTCAGGGGGAAGCTTTCTTT. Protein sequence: CASSLIQGEAFF.

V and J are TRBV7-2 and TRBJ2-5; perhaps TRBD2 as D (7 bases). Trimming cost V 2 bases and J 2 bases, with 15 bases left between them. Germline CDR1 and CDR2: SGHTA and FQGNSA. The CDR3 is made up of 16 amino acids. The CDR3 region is CASSLWGGRGQETQYF. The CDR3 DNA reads TGTGCCAGCAGCTTATGGGGGGGGCGAGGACAAGAGACCCAGTACTTC.

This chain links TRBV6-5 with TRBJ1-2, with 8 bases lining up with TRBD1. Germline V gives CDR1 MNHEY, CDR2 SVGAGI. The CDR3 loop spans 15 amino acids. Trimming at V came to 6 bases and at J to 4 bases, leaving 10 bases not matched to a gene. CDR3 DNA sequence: TGTGCCAGCAGAGCCCGACAGGGGTCAGGCTATGGCTACACCTTC. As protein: CASRARQGSGYGYTF.